The 30 T cell receptor beta chains presented below share a single source sample, sequenced in a study of OX40 agonist ivuxolimab in advanced cancers. Generated by immunoSEQ multiplex PCR, the TCRdb table keeps only in-frame clones and is missing some. This sample has 40,000 to 60,000 clones; more than 75% occur once, and the top ten carry under 2.5%. Sequencing used CD4+ or CD8+ T cells sorted from blood, obtained in a trial of the OX40 agonist ivuxolimab. The receptors originated from an adult with an advanced solid tumor such as melanoma, head and neck, liver or kidney cancer.

The J gene is TRBJ2-7, the V gene TRBV6-1; the D gene is possibly TRBD2 (5 bases). Trimming pared 10 bases from V and 4 bases from J, leaving 11 bases between. The CDR3 spans 11 residues. In germline, CDR1 is MNHNS, CDR2 SASEGT. In DNA, the CDR3 is TGTGCCACGGGAACTTTGTACGAGCAGTACTTC. It yields the protein CATGTLYEQYF.

V and J are TRBV6-1 and TRBJ2-3; 9 nucleotides align to TRBD1. The CDR3 consists of 14 residues. The junction had 2 bases not matched to a gene; V was cut back by 6 bases and J by 1 base. Germline V gene lookup returns CDR1 MNHNS and CDR2 SASEGT. This CDR3 is CASSWDRGTDTQYF. CDR3 DNA sequence: TGTGCCAGCAGCTGGGACAGGGGCACAGATACGCAGTATTTT.

This chain connects TRBV25-1 to TRBJ2-7; D may be TRBD1 (6 bases). V lost 6 bases and J lost 0, with 18 bases in between. This CDR3 contains 16 residues. The germline V gene encodes CDR1 MGHDK and CDR2 SYGVNS. The CDR3 sequence is CASRDPATGSSYEQYF. For the CDR3, the DNA is TGTGCCAGCAGGGACCCAGCGACAGGTAGCTCCTACGAGCAGTACTTC.

The chain uses TRBV2 and TRBJ2-7, with 10 bases lining up with TRBD2. V shed 5 bases and J 6 bases; nucleotides not matched to a gene: 7. The germline gives CDR1 SNHLY, CDR2 FYNNEI. The CDR3 extends over 14 amino acids. CDR3 DNA: TGTGCCAGCAGTATAGCGGGGGGTATCGGCGAGCAGTACTTC. It is translated as CASSIAGGIGEQYF.

J is TRBJ2-6 and V is TRBV19; D not certain. This CDR3 contains 14 residues. V shed 7 bases and J shed 0 bases, with 7 bases lying between them. The germline gives CDR1 LNHDA, CDR2 SQIVND (reference sequence). The CDR3 sequence: CASIGRSGANVLTF. The CDR3 coding sequence is TGTGCCAGTATAGGGCGCTCTGGGGCCAACGTCCTGACTTTC.

The chain carries TRBV11-1 and TRBJ2-7; D tentatively fits TRBD1 or TRBD2 (5 bases each). V was clipped by 3 bases and J by 1 base, with 13 bases between them. The CDR3 loop spans 15 amino acids. Per germline, CDR1 SGHAT and CDR2 FQDESV (reference sequence). The CDR3 nucleotides are TGTGCCAGCAGCTTTGTGAGGGGCGCATCCTACGAGCAGTACTTC. It yields the protein CASSFVRGASYEQYF.

This chain connects TRBV29-1 to TRBJ1-2; D is unresolved. Germline loops: CDR1 SQVTM, CDR2 ANQGSEA. The CDR3 contains 12 residues. Between the trimmed V and J ends, which lost 8 bases and 7 bases, there was a span of 17 bases. The CDR3 coding sequence is TGCAGCACTTTTCTCAGGAGTTCTGGCTACACCTTC. Protein: CSTFLRSSGYTF.

This chain joins TRBV13 and TRBJ1-2; D might be TRBD1 (6 bases). Germline V gene sequence: CDR1 PRHDT, CDR2 FYEKMQ (reference sequence). The CDR3 loop spans 14 amino acids. V was pared by 5 bases and J by 2 bases, with 12 bases between. The CDR3 spells CASSGNDRNYGYTF. In DNA, the CDR3 is TGTGCCAGCAGCGGTAATGACAGGAACTATGGCTACACCTTC.

This clone was detected a few times. V usage is TRBV7-9 and J usage is TRBJ2-3, with TRBD2 identical over 8 bases. The V and J ends lost 7 bases and 7 bases, in that order; junction bases with no gene match: 10. This CDR3 is 14 amino acids long. Germline V gene lookup returns CDR1 SEHNR and CDR2 FQNEAQ (reference sequence). The CDR3 nucleotides are TGTGCCAGCACCGAATCGGGGGGGGCCAATACGCAGTATTTT. This encodes CASTESGGANTQYF.

The genes are TRBV6-1 and TRBJ2-1; 8 bases are a match to TRBD2. After removal of 4 bases from V and 7 bases from J, the junction contained 12 bases not matched to a gene. CDR1 is MNHNS and CDR2 is SASEGT in the germline V gene. The CDR3 is made up of 16 amino acids. As DNA, the CDR3 is TGTGCCAGCAGTGTCTCGGGGGGGGCGCGGAGAAATGAGCAGTTCTTC. This codes for CASSVSGGARRNEQFF.

The chain uses TRBV27 and TRBJ1-4, with D unresolved. The CDR3 loop spans 13 amino acids. V was shortened by 6 bases and J by 6 bases, with 11 bases between the two germline ends. Looked up from germline, CDR1 is MNHEY and CDR2 is SMNVEV (reference sequence). The CDR3 DNA follows: TGTGCCAGCAGCCCGCGAGGTCATGAAAAACTGTTTTTT. It codes for CASSPRGHEKLFF.

The chain couples TRBV7-9 to TRBJ2-1; D ambiguous. Trimming shortened V by 8 bases and J by 8 bases, and 7 bases separated the two germline ends. The germline gives CDR1 SEHNR, CDR2 FQNEAQ (reference sequence). The CDR3 runs to 10 residues. CDR3 sequence (DNA): TGTGCCAGCTCGGGCGATGAGCAGTTCTTC. It yields the protein CASSGDEQFF. Drawing the rest from reference TRBV7-9 and TRBJ2-1, the complete variable domain is DTGVSQNPRHKITKRGQNVTFRCDPISEHNRLYWYRQTLGQGPEFLTYFQNEAQLEKSRLLSDRFSAERPKGSFSTLEIQRTEQGDSAMYLCASSGDEQFFGPGTRLTVL.

The CDR3 DNA is TGTGCCAGCAGCTTGACGACCGGGACAGGAGGAAACACCATATATTTT. Protein sequence: CASSLTTGTGGNTIYF. The genes are TRBV7-3 and TRBJ1-3, with 8 positions matching TRBD1. The CDR3 has 16 amino acids. Per germline, CDR1 SGHTA and CDR2 FQGTGA. Germline trimming cut 3 bases from V and 4 bases from J; bases unmatched to any gene: 8.

The V gene is TRBV29-1, the J gene TRBJ2-1; 13 nucleotides match TRBD2. CDR3 length: 19 residues. Germline V gene lookup returns CDR1 SQVTM and CDR2 ANQGSEA. V dropped 2 bases and J dropped 9; count of bases not matched to a gene: 19. DNA of the CDR3: TGCAGCGTTGAATCCGGGACTAGCGGGAAATGGCCCGACTGGCCTGAGCAGTTCTTC. This translates into CSVESGTSGKWPDWPEQFF.

The chain combines TRBV5-1 with TRBJ1-6; D may be TRBD1 (5 bases). V lost 0 bases and J 6 bases, leaving 7 bases between the germline ends. The CDR3 consists of 14 residues. Germline V gene lookup returns CDR1 SGHRS and CDR2 YFSETQ. CDR3 in amino acids: CASSLGQLNSPLHF. CDR3 nucleotide sequence: TGCGCCAGCAGCTTGGGACAGCTTAATTCACCCCTCCACTTT.

The V and J genes are TRBV7-6 and TRBJ2-3, with D hard to call. The CDR3 covers 13 residues. With 2 bases removed from V and 5 bases from J, the gap between germline ends came to 8 bases. Germline lookup yields CDR1 SGHVS and CDR2 FNYEAQ. The CDR3 here is CASSLKPVDTQYF. CDR3 coding DNA: TGTGCCAGCAGCTTAAAACCAGTAGATACGCAGTATTTT.

The gene calls are TRBV6-1 and TRBJ1-6, with TRBD1 as a possible D gene (6 bases). The CDR3 is made up of 16 amino acids. Between the trimmed V and J ends, which lost 3 bases and 9 bases, there was a span of 18 bases. The V gene's germline CDR1 is MNHNS and CDR2 SASEGT. The CDR3 loop reads CASSDRVLGAPSPLHF. CDR3 nucleotide sequence: TGTGCCAGCAGTGATAGAGTCTTGGGGGCGCCTTCACCCCTCCACTTT.

This clone was counted once. The chain combines TRBV19 with TRBJ1-3; D not certain. Germline V gives CDR1 LNHDA, CDR2 SQIVND (reference sequence). The V and J ends lost 6 bases and 8 bases respectively, with 20 bases between them. The CDR3 totals 15 residues. The CDR3 bases are TGTGCCAGTAGCCGACAAGGCGTCAGGCGAGACACCATATATTTT. This gives the protein CASSRQGVRRDTIYF.

The J gene is TRBJ2-5, the V gene TRBV10-3; possible D gene TRBD2, 7 bases. The CDR3 is made up of 17 amino acids. V was trimmed by 5 bases and J by 5 bases, leaving 24 bases between them. Germline V CDR1 and CDR2: ENHRY, SYGVKD. The CDR3 loop is CAISSRDGGPLGETQYF. The CDR3 DNA is TGTGCCATCAGTTCCCGTGACGGGGGGCCCCTCGGCGAGACCCAGTACTTC.

V gene TRBV18 combines with J gene TRBJ2-1, with TRBD2 identical over 13 bases. J was trimmed by 6 bases and V by 6 bases; bases with no gene match: 5. The CDR3 is made up of 15 amino acids. From germline, CDR1 is KGHSH and CDR2 LQKENI. In DNA form, the CDR3 reads TGTGCCAGCTCCCCCGGGACTAGCGGGACCAATGAGCAGTTCTTC. Its translation: CASSPGTSGTNEQFF. The full variable domain, in which reference TRBV18 and TRBJ2-1 provide the parts outside the CDR3, is NAGVMQNPRHLVRRRGQEARLRCSPMKGHSHVYWYRQLPEEGLKFMVYLQKENIIDESGMPKERFSAEFPKEGPSILRIQQVVRGDSAAYFCASSPGTSGTNEQFFGPGTRLTVL.

This chain joins TRBV5-5 and TRBJ1-5; possible D gene TRBD1, 6 bases. Germline V gene lookup returns CDR1 SGHKS and CDR2 YYEKEE (reference sequence). The CDR3 spans 15 residues. V was shortened by 4 bases and J by 2 bases, with 13 bases between the two germline ends. The CDR3 loop is CASSEQGGGNQPQHF. Here the CDR3 DNA reads TGTGCCAGCAGCGAACAGGGTGGGGGCAATCAGCCCCAGCATTTT.

The rearrangement uses TRBV6-6 and TRBJ1-4; D uncertain. Per the germline V gene, CDR1 is MNHNY and CDR2 is SVGAGI (reference sequence). V was clipped by 10 bases and J by 7 bases, with 16 bases between them. The CDR3 runs 13 residues. In nucleotides, the CDR3 is TGTGCCACCATATTAGGAGTCGGTGAAAAACTGTTTTTT. Its translation: CATILGVGEKLFF.

The V call is TRBV4-1, the J call TRBJ1-4, with D possibly TRBD1 on 5 matching bases. Trimming cost V 4 bases and J 3 bases, with 18 bases left between them. This CDR3 is built from 17 residues. Germline V gene data show CDR1 as MGHRA and CDR2 as YSYEKL. CDR3 coding DNA: TGCGCCAGCAGCCCCGGCAAGCGGGGGGTGGCTAATGAAAAACTGTTTTTT. It yields the protein CASSPGKRGVANEKLFF.

V and J are TRBV6-5 and TRBJ2-1, with D maybe TRBD1 (6 bases). Looked up from germline, CDR1 is MNHEY and CDR2 is SVGAGI. This CDR3 is 15 amino acids long. Trimming shortened V by 4 bases and J by 3 bases, and 13 bases separated the two germline ends. The CDR3 loop is CASSSISDSYNEQFF. As DNA, the CDR3 is TGTGCCAGCAGTTCCATTTCGGACAGCTACAATGAGCAGTTCTTC.

This clone came up a few times. V gene TRBV6-6 combines with J gene TRBJ1-1; 7 bases agree with TRBD1. The germline V gene has CDR1 MNHNY and CDR2 SVGAGI (reference sequence). J gave up 9 bases and V 4 bases, and 8 bases lay outside the gene matches. The CDR3 extends over 13 amino acids. In DNA form, the CDR3 reads TGTGCCAGCAGTTTAACTGGACAGGAGAAAGCTTTCTTT. Protein product: CASSLTGQEKAFF.

This clone was recorded once. Other DNA sequences in the sample encode the same CDR3. The chain has TRBV7-9 and TRBJ2-7; D ambiguous. The CDR3 is 14 residues long. CDR1 and CDR2 (germline): SEHNR, FQNEAQ (reference sequence). With 2 bases removed from V and 2 bases from J, the gap between germline ends came to 10 bases. CDR3 loop: CASSLLRPPYEQYF. The CDR3 DNA reads as TGTGCCAGCAGCTTACTTCGCCCCCCCTACGAGCAGTACTTC. Full variable domain (remainder filled in from reference TRBV7-9 and TRBJ2-7): DTGVSQNPRHKITKRGQNVTFRCDPISEHNRLYWYRQTLGQGPEFLTYFQNEAQLEKSRLLSDRFSAERPKGSFSTLEIQRTEQGDSAMYLCASSLLRPPYEQYFGPGTRLTVT.

The chain recombines TRBV19 with TRBJ1-5, with a possible D match to TRBD1 (5 bases). V was shortened by 6 bases and J by 9 bases, with 12 bases between the two germline ends. The length of the CDR3 is 12 residues. Germline-derived CDR1 and CDR2 are LNHDA and SQIVND (reference sequence). The chain's CDR3 is CASSDRDWPQHF. The CDR3 DNA follows: TGTGCCAGTAGCGACAGAGACTGGCCCCAGCATTTT.

The count of this clone is one. The rearrangement links TRBV19 to TRBJ2-3, with D perhaps TRBD2 (7 bases). This CDR3 comprises 14 residues. Germline lookup yields CDR1 LNHDA and CDR2 SQIVND (reference sequence). V dropped 7 bases and J dropped 5 bases, with 16 bases sitting between them. The CDR3 reads CASNWGGQGDTQYF. The CDR3 bases are TGTGCCAGTAATTGGGGGGGCCAGGGAGATACGCAGTATTTT.

This sequence joins TRBV5-8 and TRBJ1-5; D not certain. V was shortened by 2 bases and J by 7 bases, with 13 bases between the two germline ends. Germline values: CDR1 SGHTS, CDR2 YDEGEE. The CDR3 contains 14 residues. The CDR3 DNA reads as TGTGCCAGCAGCTTACAGAGCGGACGGCAGCCCCAGCATTTT. Translation gives CASSLQSGRQPQHF. The full variable domain, rest sourced from reference TRBV5-8 and TRBJ1-5, is EAGVTQSPTHLIKTRGQQATLRCSPISGHTSVYWYQQALGLGLQFLLWYDEGEERNRGNFPPRFSGRQFPNYSSELNVNALELEDSALYLCASSLQSGRQPQHFGDGTRLSIL.

The V call is TRBV7-9, the J call TRBJ1-3, with a weak D call TRBD1 (5 bases). The ends were cut back, 0 bases at V and 0 bases at J, with 6 bases in the middle. The CDR3 runs to 15 residues. Germline-derived CDR1 and CDR2 are SEHNR and FQNEAQ (reference sequence). CDR3 nucleotides: TGTGCCAGCAGCTTAGCTGACAGCTCTGGAAACACCATATATTTT. Encoded protein: CASSLADSSGNTIYF.